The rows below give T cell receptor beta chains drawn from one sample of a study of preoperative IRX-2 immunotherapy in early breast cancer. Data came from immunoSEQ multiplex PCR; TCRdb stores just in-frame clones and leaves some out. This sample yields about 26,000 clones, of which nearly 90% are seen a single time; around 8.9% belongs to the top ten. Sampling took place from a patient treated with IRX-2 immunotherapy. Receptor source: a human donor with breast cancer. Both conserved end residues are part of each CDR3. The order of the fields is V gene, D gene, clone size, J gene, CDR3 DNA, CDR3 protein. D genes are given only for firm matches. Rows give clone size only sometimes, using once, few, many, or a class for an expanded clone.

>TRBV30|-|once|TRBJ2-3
TGTGCTAGACAGGTACAAAGCACAGATACGCAGTATTTT
CARQVQSTDTQYF
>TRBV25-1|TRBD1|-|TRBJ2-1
TGTGCCAGCAGTGAACCCGGGACAGGCTATCATGAGCAGTTCTTC
CASSEPGTGYHEQFF
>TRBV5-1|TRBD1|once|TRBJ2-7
TGCGCCAGCAGTACCGGGACAGGGGTTGAGCAGTACTTC
CASSTGTGVEQYF
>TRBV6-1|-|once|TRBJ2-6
TGTGCCAGCAGTGAGGGACATCTTAGCTCTGGGGCCAACGTCCTGACTTTC
CASSEGHLSSGANVLTF
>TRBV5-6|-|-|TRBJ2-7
TGTGCCAGCAGCTATCAGGACCTTGGCTACGAGCAGTACTTC
CASSYQDLGYEQYF
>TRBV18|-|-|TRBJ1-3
TGTGCCACCGCGGACAGATCCTCTGGAAACACCATATATTTT
CATADRSSGNTIYF
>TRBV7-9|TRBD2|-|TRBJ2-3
TGTGCCAGCAGACGAAATCTCCTTACTAGCGGGGGAATTTCGGATACGCAGTATTTT
CASRRNLLTSGGISDTQYF
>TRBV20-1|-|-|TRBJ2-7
TGCAGTGCCACGACTGGCTACGAGCAGTACTTC
CSATTGYEQYF
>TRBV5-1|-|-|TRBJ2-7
TGCGCCAGCAGCCAGTCTTTAAAGGACGAGCAGTACTTC
CASSQSLKDEQYF
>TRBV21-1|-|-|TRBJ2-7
TGTGCCAGCAGCCAAACACTTAAGGGGCGGGAGTGGTACGAGCAGTACTTC
CASSQTLKGREWYEQYF
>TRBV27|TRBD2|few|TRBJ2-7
TGTGCCAGCAGGCCCCTACTAGCGGGCACCTACGAGCAGTACTTC
CASRPLLAGTYEQYF
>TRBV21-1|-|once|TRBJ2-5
TGTGCCAGCACCCGGGCGCGGTCAGGGGAGGAGACCCAGTACTTC
CASTRARSGEETQYF
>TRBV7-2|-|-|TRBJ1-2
TGTGCCAGCAGCTCAAGTTTTGACAGAAGGGGCTACACCTTC
CASSSSFDRRGYTF
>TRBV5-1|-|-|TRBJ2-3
TGCGCCAGCAGCTTGACCCACTTTCAGGGATTAGCCACAGATACGCAGTATTTT
CASSLTHFQGLATDTQYF
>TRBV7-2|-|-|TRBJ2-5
TGTGCCAGCAGCCCGGGGGAGACCCAGTACTTC
CASSPGETQYF
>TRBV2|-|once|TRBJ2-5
TGTGCCAGCAGGGATACCCAAGAGACCCAGTACTTC
CASRDTQETQYF
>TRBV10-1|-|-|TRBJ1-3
TGCGCCAGCAGTGATGGGGAAAGTGGACACACCATATATTTT
CASSDGESGHTIYF
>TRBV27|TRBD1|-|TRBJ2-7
TGTGCCAGCAGTTTATCTCCCCCGGGACAGGGTGTCGGGTACGAGCAGTACTTC
CASSLSPPGQGVGYEQYF
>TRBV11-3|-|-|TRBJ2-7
TGTGCCAGCAGCTTAGGCCGGACAGCGGAGCAGTACTTC
CASSLGRTAEQYF
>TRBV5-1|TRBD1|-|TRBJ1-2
TGCGCCAGCAGCTTGGGACAGGGTTTATATGGCTACACCTTC
CASSLGQGLYGYTF
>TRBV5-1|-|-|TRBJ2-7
TGCGCCAGCAGCCCGTTGGGTGTTGGGGAGCAGTACTTC
CASSPLGVGEQYF
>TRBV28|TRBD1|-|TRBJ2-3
TGTGCCAGCAGGGATAGACAGGGAGCAGATACGCAGTATTTT
CASRDRQGADTQYF
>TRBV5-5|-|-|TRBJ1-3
TGTGCCAGCAGACTCGCAGGGGTCTCTGGAAACACCATATATTTT
CASRLAGVSGNTIYF
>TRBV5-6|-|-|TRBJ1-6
TGTGCCAGCAGCTTGGCCTACGGCTCGCCCCTCCACTTT
CASSLAYGSPLHF
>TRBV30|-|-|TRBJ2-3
TGTGCCTGGAGTGTGACAGATACGCAGTATTTT
CAWSVTDTQYF
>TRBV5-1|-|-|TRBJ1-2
TGCGCCAGCAGCTTGGGGCCCGGCGGCAACTATGGCTACACCTTC
CASSLGPGGNYGYTF
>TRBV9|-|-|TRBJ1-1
TGTGCCAGCAGCGTAAGACAGAACACTGAAGCTTTCTTT
CASSVRQNTEAFF
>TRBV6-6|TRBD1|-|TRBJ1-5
TGTGCCAGCATGAGGGGGCAGGGCAATCAGCCCCAGCATTTT
CASMRGQGNQPQHF
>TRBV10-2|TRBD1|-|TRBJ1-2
TGCGCCAGCAGCCCGGGACAGGGAGACTATGGCTACACCTTC
CASSPGQGDYGYTF
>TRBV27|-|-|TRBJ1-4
TGTGCCAGCAGTTTATCGGTCACAGGAGGTAAACTGTTTTTT
CASSLSVTGGKLFF
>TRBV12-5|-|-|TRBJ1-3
TGTGCTAGTGGTCCCTACACCGGGAGCTCTGGAAACACCATATATTTT
CASGPYTGSSGNTIYF
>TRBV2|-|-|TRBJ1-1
TGTGCCAGCAGTCGCCAAGGTGAAGCTTTCTTT
CASSRQGEAFF
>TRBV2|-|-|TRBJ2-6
TGTGCCAGCAGTTCAGGGGTTGGGGCCAACGTCCTGACTTTC
CASSSGVGANVLTF
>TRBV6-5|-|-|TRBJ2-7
TGTGCCAGCAGTTACTCCAGGGGCGGGTACGAGCAGTACTTC
CASSYSRGGYEQYF
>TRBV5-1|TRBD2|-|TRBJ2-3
TGCGCCAGCAGCTCTAACCTAGCGGGGGCTAGCACAGATACGCAGTATTTT
CASSSNLAGASTDTQYF
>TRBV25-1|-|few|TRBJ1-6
TGTGCCAGCAATGGGGGGACCTATAATTCACCCCTCCACTTT
CASNGGTYNSPLHF
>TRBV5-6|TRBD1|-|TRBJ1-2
TGTGCCAGCAGCTTCTGGGGACAGCGGGGCTATGGCTACACCTTC
CASSFWGQRGYGYTF
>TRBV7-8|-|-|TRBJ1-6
TGTGCCAGCAGCGCGGGTATTAATTCACCCCTCCACTTT
CASSAGINSPLHF
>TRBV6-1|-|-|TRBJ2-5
TGTGCCAGCAGCCCTACCGGAGAGACCCAGTACTTC
CASSPTGETQYF
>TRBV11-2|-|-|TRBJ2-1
TGTGCCAGCAGCTTCCAGGTAGAGCAGTTCTTC
CASSFQVEQFF
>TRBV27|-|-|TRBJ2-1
TGTGCCAGCAGTTCCCCGGGACGACCTGAGCAGTTCTTC
CASSSPGRPEQFF
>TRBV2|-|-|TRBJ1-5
TGTGCCAGCAGTGAAGAGAGGGTCAATCAGCCCCAGCATTTT
CASSEERVNQPQHF
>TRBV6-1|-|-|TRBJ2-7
TGTGCCAGCATACCGGCGCTGCTGAGGGACGAGCAGTACTTC
CASIPALLRDEQYF
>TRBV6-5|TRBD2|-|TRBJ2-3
TGTGCCAGCCTTCTAGCGGGAGGTCCCACAGATACGCAGTATTTT
CASLLAGGPTDTQYF
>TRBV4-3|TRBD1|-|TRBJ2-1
TGCGCCAGCAGCCAAGAGGCTTGGGACAGGGAGGGTTACAATGAGCAGTTCTTC
CASSQEAWDREGYNEQFF
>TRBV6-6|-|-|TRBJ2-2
TGTGCCACCGCGACAGCAAACACCGGGGAGCTGTTTTTT
CATATANTGELFF
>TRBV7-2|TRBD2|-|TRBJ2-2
TGTGCTTCAAGGAGAAGGGCGGGGGGGCATACCGGGGAGCTGTTTTTT
CASRRRAGGHTGELFF
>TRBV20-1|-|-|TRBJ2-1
TGCAGTGCTACTAGGAATGAGCAGTTCTTC
CSATRNEQFF
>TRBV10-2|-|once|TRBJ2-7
TGCGCCAGCAGTGAGGCCTTCAACCCTAGCGAGCAGTACTTC
CASSEAFNPSEQYF